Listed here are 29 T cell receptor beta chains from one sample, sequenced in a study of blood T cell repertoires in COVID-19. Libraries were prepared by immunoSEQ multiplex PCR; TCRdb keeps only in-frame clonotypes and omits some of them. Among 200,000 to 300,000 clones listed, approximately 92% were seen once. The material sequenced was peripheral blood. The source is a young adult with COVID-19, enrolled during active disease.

CDR3 coding DNA: TGTGCCAGCAATCGCGGGGGGTTTGATGAGCAGTTCTTC. It specifies CASNRGGFDEQFF. This chain links TRBV2 with TRBJ2-1, with 8 positions matching TRBD2. The V gene's germline CDR1 is SNHLY and CDR2 FYNNEI. CDR3 length: 13 amino acids. With V trimmed by 7 bases and J by 8 bases, 7 bases remained unmatched.

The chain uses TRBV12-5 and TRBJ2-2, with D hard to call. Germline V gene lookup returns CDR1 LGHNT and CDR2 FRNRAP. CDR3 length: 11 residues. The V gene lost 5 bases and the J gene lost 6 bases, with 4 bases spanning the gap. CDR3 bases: TGTGCTAGTGGTCATCCCGGGGAGCTGTTTTTT. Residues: CASGHPGELFF.

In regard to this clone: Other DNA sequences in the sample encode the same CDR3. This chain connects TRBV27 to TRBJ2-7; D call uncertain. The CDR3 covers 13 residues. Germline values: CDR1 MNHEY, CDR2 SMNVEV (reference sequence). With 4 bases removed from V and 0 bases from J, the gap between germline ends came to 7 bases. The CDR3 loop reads CASSWAGSYEQYF. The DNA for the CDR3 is TGTGCCAGCAGTTGGGCTGGCTCCTACGAGCAGTACTTC.

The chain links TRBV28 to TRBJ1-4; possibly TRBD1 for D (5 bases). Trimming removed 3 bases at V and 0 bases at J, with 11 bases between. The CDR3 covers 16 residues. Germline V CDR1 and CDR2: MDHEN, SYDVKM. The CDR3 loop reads CASSLASTATNEKLFF. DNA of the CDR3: TGTGCCAGCAGTTTGGCGTCGACAGCAACTAATGAAAAACTGTTTTTT.

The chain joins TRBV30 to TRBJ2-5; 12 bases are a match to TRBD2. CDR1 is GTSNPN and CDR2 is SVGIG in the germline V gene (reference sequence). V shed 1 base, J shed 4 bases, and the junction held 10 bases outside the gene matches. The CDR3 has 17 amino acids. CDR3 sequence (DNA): TGTGCCTGGAGTGGGAGGCTAGCGGGAGGGCTAGGAGAGACCCAGTACTTC. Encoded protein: CAWSGRLAGGLGETQYF.

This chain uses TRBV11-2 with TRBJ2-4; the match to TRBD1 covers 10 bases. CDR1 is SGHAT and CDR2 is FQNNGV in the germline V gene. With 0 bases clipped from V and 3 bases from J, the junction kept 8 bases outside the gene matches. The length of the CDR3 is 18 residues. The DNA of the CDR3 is TGTGCCAGCAGCTTAGATCTCTCCCGGACAGGGGGCAAAAACATTCAGTACTTC. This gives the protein CASSLDLSRTGGKNIQYF.

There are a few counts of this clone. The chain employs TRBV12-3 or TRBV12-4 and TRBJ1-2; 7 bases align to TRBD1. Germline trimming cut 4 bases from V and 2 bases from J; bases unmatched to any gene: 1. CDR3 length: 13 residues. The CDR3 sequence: CASSWDRNYGYTF. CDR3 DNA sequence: TGTGCCAGCAGTTGGGACAGAAACTATGGCTACACCTTC.

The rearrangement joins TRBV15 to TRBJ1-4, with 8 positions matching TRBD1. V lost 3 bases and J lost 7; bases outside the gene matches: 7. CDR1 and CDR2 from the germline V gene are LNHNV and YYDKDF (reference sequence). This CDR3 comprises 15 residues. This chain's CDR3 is CATSRPTGGGEKLFF. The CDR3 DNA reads TGTGCCACCAGCAGGCCAACAGGGGGAGGTGAAAAACTGTTTTTT.

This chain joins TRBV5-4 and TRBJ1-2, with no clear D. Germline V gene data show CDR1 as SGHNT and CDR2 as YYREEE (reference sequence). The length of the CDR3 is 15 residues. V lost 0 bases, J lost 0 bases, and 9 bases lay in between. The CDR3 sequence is CASSLVSVANYGYTF. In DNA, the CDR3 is TGTGCCAGCAGCTTGGTGTCAGTTGCTAACTATGGCTACACCTTC.

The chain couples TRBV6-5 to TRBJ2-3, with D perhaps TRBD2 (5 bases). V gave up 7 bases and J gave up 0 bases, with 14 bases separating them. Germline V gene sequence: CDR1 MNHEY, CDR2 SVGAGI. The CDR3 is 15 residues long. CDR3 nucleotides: TGTGCCAGCATGGCTAAGCGGACTAGCACAGATACGCAGTATTTT. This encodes CASMAKRTSTDTQYF.

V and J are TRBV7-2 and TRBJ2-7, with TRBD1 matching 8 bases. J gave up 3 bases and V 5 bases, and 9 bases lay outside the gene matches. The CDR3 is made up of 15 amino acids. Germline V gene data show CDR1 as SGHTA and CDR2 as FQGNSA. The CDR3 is CASSPSGQAVYEQYF. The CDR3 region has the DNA TGTGCCAGCAGCCCCTCGGGACAGGCCGTCTACGAGCAGTACTTC.

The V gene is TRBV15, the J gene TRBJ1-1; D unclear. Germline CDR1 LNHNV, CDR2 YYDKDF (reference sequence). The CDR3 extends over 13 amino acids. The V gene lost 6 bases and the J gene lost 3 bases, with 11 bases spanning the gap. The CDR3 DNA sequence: TGTGCCACCAGGGTACGCGAGGACACTGAAGCTTTCTTT. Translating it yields CATRVREDTEAFF.

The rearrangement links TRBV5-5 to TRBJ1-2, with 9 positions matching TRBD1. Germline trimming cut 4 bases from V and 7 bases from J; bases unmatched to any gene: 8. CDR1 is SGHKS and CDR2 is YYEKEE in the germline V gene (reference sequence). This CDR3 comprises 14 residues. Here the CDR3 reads CASSPQWGQGGYTF. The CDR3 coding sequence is TGTGCCAGCAGCCCCCAGTGGGGACAGGGTGGCTACACCTTC.

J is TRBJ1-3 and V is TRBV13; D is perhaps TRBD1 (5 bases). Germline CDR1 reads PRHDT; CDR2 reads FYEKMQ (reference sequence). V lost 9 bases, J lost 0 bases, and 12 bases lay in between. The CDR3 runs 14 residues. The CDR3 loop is CASAGPDSGNTIYF. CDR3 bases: TGTGCCAGTGCGGGACCGGACTCTGGAAACACCATATATTTT.

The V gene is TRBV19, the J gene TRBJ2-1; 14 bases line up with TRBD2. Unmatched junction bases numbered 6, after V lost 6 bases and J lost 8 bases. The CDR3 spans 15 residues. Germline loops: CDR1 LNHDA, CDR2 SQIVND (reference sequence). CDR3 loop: CASRTTSGRVHEQFF. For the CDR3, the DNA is TGTGCCAGTAGAACGACTAGCGGGAGGGTACATGAGCAGTTCTTC.

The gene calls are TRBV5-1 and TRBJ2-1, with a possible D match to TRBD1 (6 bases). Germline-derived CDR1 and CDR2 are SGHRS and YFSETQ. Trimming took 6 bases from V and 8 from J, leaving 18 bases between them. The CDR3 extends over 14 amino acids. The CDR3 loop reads CASTGAMYFHEQFF. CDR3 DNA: TGCGCCAGCACAGGGGCGATGTATTTCCATGAGCAGTTCTTC.

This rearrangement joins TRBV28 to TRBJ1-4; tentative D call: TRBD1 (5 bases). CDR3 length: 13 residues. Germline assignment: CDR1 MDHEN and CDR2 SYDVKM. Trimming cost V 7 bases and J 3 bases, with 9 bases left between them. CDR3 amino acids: CASKGRANEKLFF. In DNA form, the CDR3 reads TGTGCCAGCAAGGGGAGGGCTAATGAAAAACTGTTTTTT.

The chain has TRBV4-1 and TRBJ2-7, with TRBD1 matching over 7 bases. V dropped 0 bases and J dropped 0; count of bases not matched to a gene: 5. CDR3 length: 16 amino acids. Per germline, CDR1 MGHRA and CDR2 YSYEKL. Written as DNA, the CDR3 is TGCGCCAGCAGCCAAGAGTCCGGGACAGCCTCCTACGAGCAGTACTTC. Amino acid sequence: CASSQESGTASYEQYF.

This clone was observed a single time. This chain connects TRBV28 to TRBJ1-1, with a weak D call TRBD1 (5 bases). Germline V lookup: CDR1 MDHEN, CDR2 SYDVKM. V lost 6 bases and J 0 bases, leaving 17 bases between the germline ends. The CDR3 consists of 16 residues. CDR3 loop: CASSKTVALMNTEAFF. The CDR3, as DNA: TGTGCCAGCAGCAAGACAGTGGCCCTTATGAACACTGAAGCTTTCTTT.

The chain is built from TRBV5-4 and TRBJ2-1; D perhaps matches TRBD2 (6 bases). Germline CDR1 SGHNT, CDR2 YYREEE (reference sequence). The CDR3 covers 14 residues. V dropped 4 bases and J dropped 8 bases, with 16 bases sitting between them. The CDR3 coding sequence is TGTGCCAGCAGCCCAGAGCCGGGAGTGGATGAGCAGTTCTTC. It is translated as CASSPEPGVDEQFF.

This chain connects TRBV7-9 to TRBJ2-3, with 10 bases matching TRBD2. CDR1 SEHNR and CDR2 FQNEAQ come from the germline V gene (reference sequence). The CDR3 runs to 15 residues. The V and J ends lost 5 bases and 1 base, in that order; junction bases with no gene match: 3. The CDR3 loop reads CASSPGTSGTDTQYF. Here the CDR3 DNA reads TGTGCCAGCAGCCCCGGGACTAGCGGCACAGATACGCAGTATTTT.

The chain's CDR3 is CASSPSAEYEQYF. In DNA, the CDR3 is TGTGCCAGCAGCCCCTCGGCGGAATACGAGCAGTACTTC. The chain combines TRBV7-9 with TRBJ2-7, with unresolved D. CDR3 length: 13 residues. Trimming cost V 5 bases and J 4 bases, with 12 bases left between them. Germline CDR1 is SEHNR and CDR2 is FQNEAQ (reference sequence).

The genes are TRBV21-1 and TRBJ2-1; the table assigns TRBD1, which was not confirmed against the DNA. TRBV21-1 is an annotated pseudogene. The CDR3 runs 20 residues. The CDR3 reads CASSPIQGPAHPSTYNEQFF. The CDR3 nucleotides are TGTGCCAGCAGCCCGATACAGGGTCCCGCTCATCCCTCCACCTACAATGAGCAGTTCTTC.

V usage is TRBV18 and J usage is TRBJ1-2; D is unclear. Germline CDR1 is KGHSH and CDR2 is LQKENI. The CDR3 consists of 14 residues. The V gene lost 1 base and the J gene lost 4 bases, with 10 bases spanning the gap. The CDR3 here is CASSPQGGIYGYTF. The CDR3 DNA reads TGTGCCAGCTCACCACAGGGAGGGATCTATGGCTACACCTTC.

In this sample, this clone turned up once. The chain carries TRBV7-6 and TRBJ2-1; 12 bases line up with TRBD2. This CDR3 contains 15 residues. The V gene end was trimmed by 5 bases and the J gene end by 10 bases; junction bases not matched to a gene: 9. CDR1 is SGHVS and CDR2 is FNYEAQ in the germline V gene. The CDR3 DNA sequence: TGTGCCAGCAGCGATCTAGCGGGAGGGAAGGGGGAGCAGTTCTTC. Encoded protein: CASSDLAGGKGEQFF.

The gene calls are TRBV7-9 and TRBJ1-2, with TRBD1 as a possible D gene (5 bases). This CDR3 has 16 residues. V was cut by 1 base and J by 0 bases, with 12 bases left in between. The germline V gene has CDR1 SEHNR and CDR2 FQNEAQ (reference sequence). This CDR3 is CASSLGGTVANYGYTF. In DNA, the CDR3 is TGTGCCAGCAGCTTAGGCGGGACGGTAGCTAACTATGGCTACACCTTC.

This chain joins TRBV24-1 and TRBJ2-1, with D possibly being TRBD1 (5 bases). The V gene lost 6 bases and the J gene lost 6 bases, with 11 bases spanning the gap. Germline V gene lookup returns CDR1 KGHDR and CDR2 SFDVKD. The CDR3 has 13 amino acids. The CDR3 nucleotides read TGTGCCACCAGTTTGTTGGGGCGCAATGAGCAGTTCTTC. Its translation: CATSLLGRNEQFF.

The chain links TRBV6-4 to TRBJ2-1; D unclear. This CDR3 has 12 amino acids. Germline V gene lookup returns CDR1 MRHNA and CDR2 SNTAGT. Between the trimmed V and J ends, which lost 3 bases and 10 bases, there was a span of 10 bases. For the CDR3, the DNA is TGTGCCAGCAGTGAGAACACCGGGGAGCAGTTCTTC. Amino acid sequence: CASSENTGEQFF.

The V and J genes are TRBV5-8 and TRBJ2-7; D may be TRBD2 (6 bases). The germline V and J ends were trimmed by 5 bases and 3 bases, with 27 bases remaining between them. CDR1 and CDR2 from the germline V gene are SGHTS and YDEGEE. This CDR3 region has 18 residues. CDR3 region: CASSMLWTSQGGHYEQYF. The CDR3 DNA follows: TGTGCCAGCAGTATGCTGTGGACCTCGCAGGGAGGACACTACGAGCAGTACTTC.